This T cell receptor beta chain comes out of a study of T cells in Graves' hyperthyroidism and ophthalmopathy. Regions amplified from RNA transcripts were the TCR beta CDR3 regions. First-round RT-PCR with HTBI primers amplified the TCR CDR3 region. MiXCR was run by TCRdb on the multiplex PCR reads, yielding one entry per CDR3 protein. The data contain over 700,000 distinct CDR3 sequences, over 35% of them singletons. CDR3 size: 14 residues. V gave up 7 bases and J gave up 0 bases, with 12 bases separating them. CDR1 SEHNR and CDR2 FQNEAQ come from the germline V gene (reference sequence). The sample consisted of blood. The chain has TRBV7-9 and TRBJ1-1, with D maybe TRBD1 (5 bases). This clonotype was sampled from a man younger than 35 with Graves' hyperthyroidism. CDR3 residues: CASNTGLMNTEAFF. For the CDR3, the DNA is TGTGCCAGCAACACGGGACTTATGAACACTGAAGCTTTCTTT.